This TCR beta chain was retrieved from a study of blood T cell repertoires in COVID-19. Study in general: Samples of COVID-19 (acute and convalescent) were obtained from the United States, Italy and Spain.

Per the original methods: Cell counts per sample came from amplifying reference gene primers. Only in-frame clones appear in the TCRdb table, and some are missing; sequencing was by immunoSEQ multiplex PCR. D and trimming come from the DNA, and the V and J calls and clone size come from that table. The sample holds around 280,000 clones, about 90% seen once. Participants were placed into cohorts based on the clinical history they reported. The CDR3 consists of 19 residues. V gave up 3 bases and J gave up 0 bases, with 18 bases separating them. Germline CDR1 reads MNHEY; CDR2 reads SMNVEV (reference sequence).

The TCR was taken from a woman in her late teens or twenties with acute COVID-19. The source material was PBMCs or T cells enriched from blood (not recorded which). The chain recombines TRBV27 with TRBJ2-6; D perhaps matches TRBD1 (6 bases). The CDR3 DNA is TGTGCCAGCAGTTTCGCCGGACAGAGTTTTTTCTCTGGGGCCAACGTCCTGACTTTC. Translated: CASSFAGQSFFSGANVLTF.